These T cell receptor beta chains were read from a single sample in a study of cytomegalovirus exposure and HLA in healthy donors. Libraries were prepared by immunoSEQ multiplex PCR; TCRdb keeps only in-frame clonotypes and omits some of them. This sample yields roughly 200,000 clones, of which 70% are seen a single time; around 2.6% belongs to the top ten. The sample comprised PBMCs. The receptor source for this set is a man between 35 and 55 years old in good health and CMV-seropositive. Each CDR3 is given with its conserved first and last residue. The order of the fields is J gene, clone size, V gene, CDR3 protein. Not every row has a clone size; where given, it reads once, few, many or a size class.

TRBJ2-2 | - | TRBV7-3 | CASSLLAGGESGELFF
TRBJ2-5 | - | TRBV19 | CASSMTGQETQYF
TRBJ2-1 | once | TRBV7-2 | CASSPRGANEQFF
TRBJ2-1 | - | TRBV11-2 | CASSLTGLDYNEQFF
TRBJ2-5 | - | TRBV19 | CATGSGGETQYF
TRBJ2-1 | few | TRBV7-6 | CASSRGAASEQFF
TRBJ1-1 | - | TRBV5-1 | CASSLDPQGEAFF
TRBJ1-4 | - | TRBV15 | CATSRPDRGLWKLFF
TRBJ2-3 | - | TRBV5-6 | CASSLTRDYPDTQYF
TRBJ2-5 | - | TRBV5-1 | CASSSGGGETQYF
TRBJ2-1 | - | TRBV7-6 | CASSLRGGEQFF
TRBJ1-2 | - | TRBV5-4 | CASSLIWGDGYTF
TRBJ1-1 | few | TRBV5-1 | CASSLATGGLITEAFF
TRBJ1-2 | once | TRBV6-1 | CASRPQGAVYGYTF
- | - | TRBV4-2 | CASSQAGETYEQYF
TRBJ1-4 | few | TRBV4-1 | CASSPSGLNEKLFF
TRBJ2-7 | - | TRBV5-1 | CASSPVTGGSYEQYF
TRBJ1-1 | - | TRBV19 | CASNTGNRAEAFF
TRBJ2-7 | - | TRBV6-5 | CASSPGQGSYEQYF
TRBJ2-7 | - | TRBV5-4 | CASSARESSYEQYF
TRBJ2-3 | - | TRBV10-3 | CAIGLAGDRTDTQYF
TRBJ1-4 | - | TRBV18 | CASSPAGTVREKLFF
TRBJ2-1 | - | TRBV5-1 | CASRITGTGGGNEQFF
TRBJ1-2 | - | TRBV2 | CASSDGGEGYTF
TRBJ1-1 | - | TRBV5-5 | CASSFAVKTMNTEAFF
TRBJ2-7 | - | TRBV7-9 | CASSARTGKDYEQYF
TRBJ1-5 | - | TRBV7-2 | CASSSEGGPNQPQHF
TRBJ1-2 | - | TRBV6-5 | CASSPTGYGYTF